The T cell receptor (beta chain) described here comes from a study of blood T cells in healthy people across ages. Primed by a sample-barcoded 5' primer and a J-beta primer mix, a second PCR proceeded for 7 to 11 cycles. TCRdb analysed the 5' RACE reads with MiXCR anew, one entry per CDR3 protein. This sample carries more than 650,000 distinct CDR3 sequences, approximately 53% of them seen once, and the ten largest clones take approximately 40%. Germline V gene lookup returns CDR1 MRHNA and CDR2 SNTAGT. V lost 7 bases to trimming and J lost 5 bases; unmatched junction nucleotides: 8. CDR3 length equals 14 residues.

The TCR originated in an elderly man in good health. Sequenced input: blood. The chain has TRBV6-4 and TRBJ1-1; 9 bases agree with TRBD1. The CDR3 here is CASTLDRGGTEAFF. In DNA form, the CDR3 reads TGTGCCAGCACCCTGGACAGGGGCGGGACTGAAGCTTTCTTT.